This T cell receptor beta chain was identified in a study of T-cell memory formation after mild COVID-19. In the study overall: TCR clusters mostly belonged to single donors.

A single record per CDR3 protein comes from TCRdb applying MiXCR to the 5' RACE reads. In the table there are under 300,000 distinct CDR3 sequences, roughly 15% of which are singletons. In this sample, this clonotype turned up a few times. The antigen is undetermined. Findings and limits, study-wide: Of the contracting clones, CD4+ ones lay mainly in CM and EM, and CD8+ ones in EMRA.

This clonotype originated in a man younger than 35 who had mild COVID-19 (a few samples of this study predate the infection). Cell type and time point are not known. Sequencing was done on a sample of PBMCs or a T cell subset sorted from them (not recorded which).

In DNA form, the CDR3 reads TGCAGCGTTGAAGTGGCCTGGGGAGGAGAGCAGTACGTC. Amino acids: CSVEVAWGGEQYV. The V gene is TRBV29-1, the J gene TRBJ2-7; TRBD2 might be the D (6 bases). The CDR3 is 13 amino acids. Germline V CDR1 and CDR2: SQVTM, ANQGSEA. V lost 1 base and J 7 bases, leaving 14 bases between the germline ends.